A single sample gave rise to the 9 T cell receptor beta chains below, sequenced in a study of OX40 agonist ivuxolimab in advanced cancers. Assay used: immunoSEQ multiplex PCR; TCRdb lists only in-frame clones, some missing. This table has about 75,000 clones, around 90% appearing once. This specimen was CD4+ or CD8+ T cells sorted from blood, taken in a trial of the OX40 agonist ivuxolimab. The source is an adult with an advanced solid tumor such as melanoma, head and neck, liver or kidney cancer.

About this clone: Mismatch with germline at one junction end may stem from a read error. The CDR3 nucleotides are TGTGCCATCAGTGCGACTAGCGGGAGTACGTACGGGCAGTACTTC. Residues: CAISATSGSTYGQYF. J is TRBJ2-7 and V is TRBV10-3, with 12 bases identical to TRBD2. CDR1 is ENHRY, CDR2 SYGVKD, per germline. CDR3 length: 15 amino acids.

CDR3 residues: CASSPADDRPDQPQHF. The CDR3 nucleotides read TGTGCCTCATCCCCAGCAGACGACAGGCCCGATCAGCCCCAGCATTTT. V is TRBV10-3 and J is TRBJ1-5; perhaps TRBD1 as D (6 bases). CDR3 length equals 16 residues. Germline-derived CDR1 and CDR2 are ENHRY and SYGVKD. V was shortened by 11 bases and J by 5 bases, with 25 bases between the two germline ends.

This sequence joins TRBV5-1 and TRBJ2-1, with D possibly matching TRBD1 (5 bases). Germline CDR1 is SGHRS and CDR2 is YFSETQ. V gave up 2 bases and J gave up 8 bases, with 11 bases separating them. The CDR3 runs to 13 residues. CDR3 coding DNA: TGCGCCAGCAGCTTCCAGGGTCAGGATGAGCAGTTCTTC. This gives the protein CASSFQGQDEQFF.

The chain links TRBV10-3 to TRBJ2-6; D uncertain. The ends were cut back, 0 bases at V and 4 bases at J, with 7 bases in the middle. This CDR3 is built from 15 residues. Germline-derived CDR1 and CDR2 are ENHRY and SYGVKD. Written as DNA, the CDR3 is TGTGCCATCAGTGAGTCACTTTCCGGGGCCAACGTCCTGACTTTC. Translation: CAISESLSGANVLTF.

The chain is built from TRBV6-1 and TRBJ2-7; 7 bases align to TRBD2. Trimming cost V 0 bases and J 6 bases; bases outside gene matches: 20. CDR1 is MNHNS, CDR2 SASEGT, per germline. The CDR3 totals 19 residues. The CDR3 loop is CASSEARAFSGTTTGEQYF. CDR3 nucleotide sequence: TGTGCCAGCAGTGAAGCCCGGGCCTTTTCAGGGACTACAACGGGCGAGCAGTACTTC.

The CDR3 spells CASSEGSFYNEQFF. The CDR3 bases are TGTGCCAGCAGTGAAGGTAGCTTCTACAATGAGCAGTTCTTC. The chain is built from TRBV6-1 and TRBJ2-1; no reliable D call. The CDR3 totals 14 residues. Germline CDR1 and CDR2: MNHNS and SASEGT. Deletions cut 1 base from V and 3 bases from J, with 7 bases between.

This clone was seen a single time. The genes are TRBV2 and TRBJ2-2, with D perhaps matching TRBD1 or TRBD2 (5 bases each). CDR3 length equals 14 residues. In germline, CDR1 is SNHLY, CDR2 FYNNEI. V was shortened by 8 bases and J by 4 bases, with 14 bases between the two germline ends. DNA for the CDR3: TGTGCCAGCCTCCGGGACGGCGGCACCGGGGAGCTGTTTTTT. Encoded protein: CASLRDGGTGELFF.

The J gene is TRBJ2-1, the V gene TRBV6-6, with D hard to call. V lost 0 bases to trimming and J lost 7 bases, with 7 bases between them. The CDR3 length is 13 residues. CDR1 MNHNY and CDR2 SVGAGI come from the germline V gene (reference sequence). CDR3 bases: TGTGCCAGCAGTTACTCCGATCGGAATGAGCAGTTCTTC. Amino acids: CASSYSDRNEQFF.

V usage is TRBV6-1 and J usage is TRBJ2-3, with D tentatively TRBD1 (6 bases). V was cut by 5 bases and J by 0 bases, with 12 bases left in between. There are 15 residues in the CDR3. The germline CDR1 and CDR2 sequences are MNHNS and SASEGT. CDR3 sequence: CASSPQGISTDTQYF. In DNA, the CDR3 is TGTGCCAGCAGTCCACAGGGAATTAGCACAGATACGCAGTATTTT.